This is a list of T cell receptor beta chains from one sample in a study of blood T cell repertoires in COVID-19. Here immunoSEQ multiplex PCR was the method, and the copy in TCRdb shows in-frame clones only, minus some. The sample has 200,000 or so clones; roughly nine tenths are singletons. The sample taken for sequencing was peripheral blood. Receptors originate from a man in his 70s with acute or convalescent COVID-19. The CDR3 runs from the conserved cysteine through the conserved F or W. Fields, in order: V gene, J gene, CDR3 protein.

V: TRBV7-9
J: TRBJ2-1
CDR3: CASSLADGTGDDEQFF

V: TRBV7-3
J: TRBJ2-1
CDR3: CASSSRGAGGPGDEQFF

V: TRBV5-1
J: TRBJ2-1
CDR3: CASSFYRDSWDEQFF

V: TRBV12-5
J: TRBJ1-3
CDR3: CASGLTGTTTRGNTIYF

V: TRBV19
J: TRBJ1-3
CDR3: CASSIDYRDTSGNTIYF

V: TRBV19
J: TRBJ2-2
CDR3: CASAGERRNTGELFF

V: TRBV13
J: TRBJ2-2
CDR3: CASSPRWRLRAGELFF

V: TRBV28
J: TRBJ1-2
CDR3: CASSLLIRGAGGYTF

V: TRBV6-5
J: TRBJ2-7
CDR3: CASRAPYEQYF

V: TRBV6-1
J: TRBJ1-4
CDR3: CASSEWGQGNEKLFF

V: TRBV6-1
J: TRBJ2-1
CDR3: CASSEEDLKFF

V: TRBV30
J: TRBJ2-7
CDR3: CAWSSSSYEQYF

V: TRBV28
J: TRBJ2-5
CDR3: CASTSLRLAGGEGTQYF

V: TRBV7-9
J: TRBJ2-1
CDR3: CASSFGTGPYNEQFF

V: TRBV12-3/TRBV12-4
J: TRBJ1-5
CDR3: CASSFPGPQHF

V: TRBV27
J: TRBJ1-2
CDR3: CASSLQGARGYTF

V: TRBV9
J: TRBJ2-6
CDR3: CASSVGQGTGANVLTF

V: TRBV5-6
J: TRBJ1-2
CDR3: CASSLLSGGSYGYTF

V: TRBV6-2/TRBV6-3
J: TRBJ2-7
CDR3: CASSFAGQFYEQYF

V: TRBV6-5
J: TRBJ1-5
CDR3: CASRTGNQPQHF

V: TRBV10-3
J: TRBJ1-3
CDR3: CAISLTLVTSGNTIYF

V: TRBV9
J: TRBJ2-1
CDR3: CASRSVNSYNEQFF

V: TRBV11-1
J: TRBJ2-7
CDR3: CASRLAGEEQYF

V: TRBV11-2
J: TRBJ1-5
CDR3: CASSPGGAQPQHF

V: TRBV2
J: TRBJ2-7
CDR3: CASSERAALSYEQYF

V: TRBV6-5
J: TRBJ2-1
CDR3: CASSYSSGLGSNEQFF

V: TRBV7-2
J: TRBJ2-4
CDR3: CASSLGGSLAKNIQYF

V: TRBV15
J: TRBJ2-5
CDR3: CATSISGRGETQYF

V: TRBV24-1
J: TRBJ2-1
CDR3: CATSRAQGAHEQFF

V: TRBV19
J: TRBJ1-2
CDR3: CASSFRQGAVSNYGYTF

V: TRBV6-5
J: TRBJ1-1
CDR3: CASSYSIRVGAGAFF

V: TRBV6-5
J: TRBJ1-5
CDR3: CASSSYRGDQPQHF

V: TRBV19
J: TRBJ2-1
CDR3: CASSITLDRALHNEQFF

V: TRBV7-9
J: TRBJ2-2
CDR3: CASSPGMAGEYTGELFF

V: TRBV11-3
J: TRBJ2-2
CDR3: CASSLVYGPGNTGELFF

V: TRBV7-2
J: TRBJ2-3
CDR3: CASSSSIAGAVTHTQYF

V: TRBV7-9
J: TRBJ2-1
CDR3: CASSPTGGEQFF

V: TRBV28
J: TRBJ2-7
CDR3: CASSPWATGIDEQYF

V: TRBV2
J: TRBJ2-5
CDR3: CASRRQLQETQYF

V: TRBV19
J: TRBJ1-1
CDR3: CASSVDRLNTEAFF

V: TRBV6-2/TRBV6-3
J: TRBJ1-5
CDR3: CASSYSENQPQHF